This T cell receptor (beta chain) was profiled in a study of cytomegalovirus exposure and HLA in healthy donors. Regarding the study as a whole: Specific recognition of CMV antigens was confirmed in vitro for a few chains (all CMV-associated). TCR beta chains numbering more than 150 were designated cytomegalovirus-associated.

V lost 2 bases to trimming and J lost 5 bases; unmatched junction nucleotides: 4. This CDR3 contains 16 residues. CDR1 MNHEY and CDR2 SVGAGI come from the germline V gene. The donors were part of the validation cohort of 120 subjects. That cohort was separate from the first cohort, which comprised fewer than 800 subjects. With regard to this clone: No antigen is known for it.

Sequenced by immunoSEQ multiplex PCR; TCRdb stores in-frame clones only, minus some. Of about 170,000 clones listed, nearly 90% are singletons. Sequenced sample: PBMCs. This sequence was found in a young woman in good health and CMV-seropositive. J is TRBJ2-5 and V is TRBV6-5; TRBD2 agrees at 14 bases. The CDR3 protein is CASSYRGTSGSETQYF. In nucleotides, the CDR3 is TGTGCCAGCAGTTACCGCGGGACTAGCGGGAGTGAGACCCAGTACTTC.